Listed below are T cell receptor beta chains from one sample, sequenced in a study of blood T cell repertoires in COVID-19. The method was immunoSEQ multiplex PCR; TCRdb's version includes in-frame clones alone and lacks a portion of them. The data hold 250,000 or so clones, with roughly 90% observed a single time. Sample: peripheral blood. The receptors here all came from a woman aged 60 to 75 with COVID-19, enrolled during active disease. Each CDR3 is given with its conserved first and last residue. The order of the fields is J gene, V gene, D gene, clone size, CDR3 DNA, CDR3 protein. D genes are given only for firm matches. Not all rows give a size; the values are once, few, many and, for expanded clones, a class.

j_call: TRBJ2-7
v_call: TRBV7-3
d_call: -
clone_size: -
cdr3_nt: TGTGCCAGCAGCTTATCTCCAGGCAGCCACTACGAGCAGTACTTC
cdr3_aa: CASSLSPGSHYEQYF

j_call: TRBJ1-6
v_call: TRBV30
d_call: -
clone_size: -
cdr3_nt: TGTGCCCAACAACAGCCTAACAATTCACCCCTCCACTTT
cdr3_aa: CAQQQPNNSPLHF

j_call: TRBJ2-3
v_call: TRBV5-1
d_call: TRBD2
clone_size: -
cdr3_nt: TGCGCCAGCAGCTTGGACGGGGGGAGCACAGATACGCAGTATTTT
cdr3_aa: CASSLDGGSTDTQYF

j_call: TRBJ2-3
v_call: TRBV7-6
d_call: TRBD2
clone_size: -
cdr3_nt: TGTGCCAGCAGCCCGTCTAGCGGGGGTGAGGGAGATACGCAGTATTTT
cdr3_aa: CASSPSSGGEGDTQYF

j_call: TRBJ2-3
v_call: TRBV20-1
d_call: TRBD2
clone_size: -
cdr3_nt: TGCAGTGCTAGTGCTAGCGGTTCTAGCACAGATACGCAGTATTTT
cdr3_aa: CSASASGSSTDTQYF

j_call: TRBJ2-7
v_call: TRBV7-9
d_call: TRBD2
clone_size: -
cdr3_nt: TGTGCCAGCAGCTGGACGGGGGGGCGCGAGCAGTACTTC
cdr3_aa: CASSWTGGREQYF

j_call: TRBJ2-1
v_call: TRBV5-4
d_call: TRBD2
clone_size: -
cdr3_nt: TGTGCCAGCAGCTTGGACGGGGGGGCCGGTGAGCAGTTCTTC
cdr3_aa: CASSLDGGAGEQFF

j_call: TRBJ1-4
v_call: TRBV7-9
d_call: TRBD1
clone_size: -
cdr3_nt: TGTGCCAGCAAGACAGGGTTTGACAAACTGTTTTTT
cdr3_aa: CASKTGFDKLFF

j_call: TRBJ1-6
v_call: TRBV18
d_call: -
clone_size: -
cdr3_nt: TGTGCCAGCTCACCAGGGCAGGCAAATTCACCCCTCCACTTT
cdr3_aa: CASSPGQANSPLHF

j_call: TRBJ2-7
v_call: TRBV5-1
d_call: TRBD1
clone_size: -
cdr3_nt: TGCGCCAGCAGCCTAAACAGGGGACCACACTCCTACGAGCAGTACTTC
cdr3_aa: CASSLNRGPHSYEQYF

j_call: TRBJ1-2
v_call: TRBV4-2
d_call: -
clone_size: -
cdr3_nt: TGTGCCAGCAGCCAGAACCAGGCCTCAGGGGATGGCTACACCTTC
cdr3_aa: CASSQNQASGDGYTF

j_call: TRBJ1-2
v_call: TRBV13
d_call: -
clone_size: -
cdr3_nt: TGTGCCAGCAGCTTAAAACCCTTCGTGGGGAGCCCCCCTAACTATGGCTACACCTTC
cdr3_aa: CASSLKPFVGSPPNYGYTF

j_call: TRBJ1-5
v_call: TRBV5-6
d_call: -
clone_size: -
cdr3_nt: TGTGCCAGCAGCCAGGGAATTAGCAATCAGCCCCAGCATTTT
cdr3_aa: CASSQGISNQPQHF

j_call: TRBJ2-1
v_call: TRBV10-3
d_call: TRBD1
clone_size: -
cdr3_nt: TGTGCCATCAGTACTTCGACAGGGGGCTTCGGCAATGAGCAGTTCTTC
cdr3_aa: CAISTSTGGFGNEQFF

j_call: TRBJ1-2
v_call: TRBV9
d_call: TRBD1
clone_size: few
cdr3_nt: TGTGCCAGCCGGGTTTCCGACAGGGGCTATGGCTACACCTTC
cdr3_aa: CASRVSDRGYGYTF

j_call: TRBJ1-2
v_call: TRBV5-1
d_call: -
clone_size: -
cdr3_nt: TGCGCCAGCAGCTTGGGTCGGCAGCCCGGGGTCTATGGCTACACCTTC
cdr3_aa: CASSLGRQPGVYGYTF

j_call: TRBJ1-3
v_call: TRBV2
d_call: -
clone_size: -
cdr3_nt: TGTGCCAGCAGTGAACTGGAGTACGTAGGGAGGTTGAACACCATATATTTT
cdr3_aa: CASSELEYVGRLNTIYF

j_call: TRBJ1-2
v_call: TRBV6-5
d_call: -
clone_size: -
cdr3_nt: TGTGCCAGCAGTTACTCTGGCAGTACCTATGGCTACACCTTC
cdr3_aa: CASSYSGSTYGYTF

j_call: TRBJ1-2
v_call: TRBV14
d_call: TRBD1
clone_size: -
cdr3_nt: TGTGCCAGCAGCCACCTACAGGGGGCCGGCGGCTATGGCTACACCTTC
cdr3_aa: CASSHLQGAGGYGYTF

j_call: TRBJ1-6
v_call: TRBV12-3/TRBV12-4
d_call: -
clone_size: -
cdr3_nt: TGTGCCAGCAGGCCGCGGGGGAATTCACCCCTCCACTTT
cdr3_aa: CASRPRGNSPLHF

j_call: TRBJ1-3
v_call: TRBV5-1
d_call: TRBD1
clone_size: -
cdr3_nt: TGCGCCAGCAGCTTATACGCGTCGGGACAGGGGAGTACCATATATTTT
cdr3_aa: CASSLYASGQGSTIYF

j_call: TRBJ2-2
v_call: TRBV5-1
d_call: -
clone_size: -
cdr3_nt: TGCGCCAGCAGCTTGGATGGGGCAAGCACCGGGGAGCTGTTTTTT
cdr3_aa: CASSLDGASTGELFF

j_call: TRBJ1-4
v_call: TRBV25-1
d_call: TRBD1
clone_size: -
cdr3_nt: TGTGCCAGCACTCCGGGACAGGGGCATGAAAAACTGTTTTTT
cdr3_aa: CASTPGQGHEKLFF

j_call: TRBJ1-2
v_call: TRBV6-6
d_call: -
clone_size: -
cdr3_nt: TGTGCCAGCACTTCAGGAACCTATGGCTACACCTTC
cdr3_aa: CASTSGTYGYTF

j_call: TRBJ1-5
v_call: TRBV19
d_call: -
clone_size: -
cdr3_nt: TGTGCCAGTAGTATCTTGGGGGGGAATAGCAATCAGCCCCAGCATTTT
cdr3_aa: CASSILGGNSNQPQHF

j_call: TRBJ1-5
v_call: TRBV6-2/TRBV6-3
d_call: -
clone_size: once
cdr3_nt: TGTGCCAGCAGTTACACAGGGAGAAGGGCGGATCAGCCCCAGCATTTT
cdr3_aa: CASSYTGRRADQPQHF

j_call: TRBJ1-5
v_call: TRBV2
d_call: -
clone_size: -
cdr3_nt: TGTGCCAGCAGTGCCCAGGCAGTGGGGCCCCAGCATTTT
cdr3_aa: CASSAQAVGPQHF

j_call: TRBJ1-1
v_call: TRBV23-1
d_call: TRBD1
clone_size: few
cdr3_nt: TGCGCCAGCGGACATGGACAGGGGACCACTGAAGCTTTCTTT
cdr3_aa: CASGHGQGTTEAFF

j_call: TRBJ1-1
v_call: TRBV5-4
d_call: -
clone_size: -
cdr3_nt: TGTGCCAGCAGCTCGACTCTCACGGCCACTGAAGCTTTCTTT
cdr3_aa: CASSSTLTATEAFF

j_call: TRBJ2-3
v_call: TRBV10-3
d_call: TRBD2
clone_size: -
cdr3_nt: TGTGCCACCCTAGCGGTCTACACAGATACGCAGTATTTT
cdr3_aa: CATLAVYTDTQYF

j_call: TRBJ2-7
v_call: TRBV5-1
d_call: TRBD1
clone_size: -
cdr3_nt: TGCGCCAGCAGAGACCCGGGACAGGGCTCCTACGAGCAGTACTTC
cdr3_aa: CASRDPGQGSYEQYF

j_call: TRBJ1-5
v_call: TRBV2
d_call: -
clone_size: -
cdr3_nt: TGTGCCAGCACACCAGATCTTAATCAGCCCCAGCATTTT
cdr3_aa: CASTPDLNQPQHF

j_call: TRBJ1-2
v_call: TRBV19
d_call: -
clone_size: once
cdr3_nt: TGTGCCAGTAGTAGCAGGGACTGGTTTGATGGCTACACCTTC
cdr3_aa: CASSSRDWFDGYTF

j_call: TRBJ2-2
v_call: TRBV3-1/TRBV3-2
d_call: TRBD2
clone_size: -
cdr3_nt: TGTGCCAGCAGCGAGGGACTAGCGGGGGTTCGATCGGACACCGGGGAGCTGTTTTTT
cdr3_aa: CASSEGLAGVRSDTGELFF

j_call: TRBJ2-5
v_call: TRBV6-5
d_call: TRBD1
clone_size: -
cdr3_nt: TGTGCCAGCAGTCCGCTCCCGACAGGGGGAGAGACCCAGTACTTC
cdr3_aa: CASSPLPTGGETQYF

j_call: TRBJ2-5
v_call: TRBV7-9
d_call: -
clone_size: -
cdr3_nt: TGTGCCAGCAGCTTAGACCTAGAAGAGACCCAGTACTTC
cdr3_aa: CASSLDLEETQYF

j_call: TRBJ2-6
v_call: TRBV5-4
d_call: -
clone_size: -
cdr3_nt: TGTGCCAGCAGCCCTCGCACGAGCTCTGGGGCCAACGTCCTGACTTTC
cdr3_aa: CASSPRTSSGANVLTF

j_call: TRBJ2-5
v_call: TRBV5-8
d_call: TRBD1
clone_size: -
cdr3_nt: TGTGCCAGCAGCTTGGGGGGACAGGGGCGTCGAGAGACCCAGTACTTC
cdr3_aa: CASSLGGQGRRETQYF

j_call: TRBJ1-5
v_call: TRBV4-3
d_call: -
clone_size: -
cdr3_nt: TGCGCCAGCAGCCAAGACCCGGGGCAGCCCCAGCATTTT
cdr3_aa: CASSQDPGQPQHF

j_call: TRBJ1-1
v_call: TRBV3-1/TRBV3-2
d_call: -
clone_size: -
cdr3_nt: TGTGCCAGCAGCCAGGGGGGTTCGGCTTTCTTT
cdr3_aa: CASSQGGSAFF

j_call: TRBJ2-7
v_call: TRBV3-1/TRBV3-2
d_call: TRBD1
clone_size: -
cdr3_nt: TGTGCCAGCAGCCGGGGACAGGGAGCTATGAAATGGTACTACGAGCAGTACTTC
cdr3_aa: CASSRGQGAMKWYYEQYF

j_call: TRBJ1-5
v_call: TRBV6-2/TRBV6-3
d_call: -
clone_size: -
cdr3_nt: TGTGCCAGCAGTTACTCCCCCCGCTCCATGAGGGGACTCAATCAGCCCCAGCATTTT
cdr3_aa: CASSYSPRSMRGLNQPQHF

j_call: TRBJ1-3
v_call: TRBV11-2
d_call: -
clone_size: -
cdr3_nt: TGTGCCAGCAGCTTTGGGGGGGGGCCCGGAAACACCATATATTTT
cdr3_aa: CASSFGGGPGNTIYF

j_call: TRBJ2-7
v_call: TRBV10-3
d_call: -
clone_size: -
cdr3_nt: TGTGCCATCAGAAACAGGGCCCCCGGGGAGCAGTACTTC
cdr3_aa: CAIRNRAPGEQYF

j_call: TRBJ1-5
v_call: TRBV30
d_call: TRBD1
clone_size: -
cdr3_nt: TGTGCCTCCCAACAGGGGGCAAGTCAGCCCCAGCATTTT
cdr3_aa: CASQQGASQPQHF

j_call: TRBJ1-5
v_call: TRBV6-2/TRBV6-3
d_call: -
clone_size: once
cdr3_nt: TGTGCCAGCAATTACGGGGGCAGACTTCAGCCCCAGCATTTT
cdr3_aa: CASNYGGRLQPQHF

j_call: TRBJ1-5
v_call: TRBV7-2
d_call: -
clone_size: -
cdr3_nt: TGTGCCAGCAGTTTACAGGGTGGTAGCAATCAGCCCCAGCATTTT
cdr3_aa: CASSLQGGSNQPQHF